This T cell receptor beta chain stems from a study of neurological immune-mediated disorders. Findings of the study overall: Patients with HTLV-1-associated myelopathy had the highest level of TCR clonal expansion, whereas patients with multiple sclerosis had the lowest level, falling beneath the level found in healthy controls.

The CDR3 runs to 14 residues. Germline CDR1 SGHRS, CDR2 YFSETQ. V was shortened by 4 bases and J by 2 bases, with 13 bases between the two germline ends. As for the cDNA, it was generated by 5'RACE with 10-nucleotide random UMIs. TCRdb re-analysed the 5' RACE reads in MiXCR, keeping a single row per CDR3 protein. The repertoire holds under 90,000 distinct CDR3 sequences, with about 9.4% as singletons. This clonotype was picked up many times. Its antigen is undetermined. Volunteers from a blood bank in Maryland, USA, made up the healthy controls. 2 million PBMCs stored at -80 C were the source of the unsorted libraries.

The sample was PBMCs. The chain couples TRBV5-1 to TRBJ2-7; D perhaps matches TRBD2 (7 bases). The sequence derives from a man in his forties or fifties in good health. The CDR3 protein is CASSLGGLPYEQYF. In DNA form, the CDR3 reads TGCGCCAGCAGCCTCGGGGGGCTCCCCTACGAGCAGTACTTC.